The rows below give T cell receptor beta chains drawn from one sample of a study of early T cells in non-severe SARS-CoV-2 infection. MiXCR was run by TCRdb on the 5' RACE reads, yielding one entry per CDR3 protein. Seen here are tens of thousands of distinct CDR3 sequences, 16% observed once, and the top ten hold around 4.9%. This material consisted of whole blood, taken at baseline. The receptors originated from an adult who was a healthcare worker with PCR-confirmed SARS-CoV-2 infection or an uninfected control (not recorded which). Each CDR3 is given with its conserved first and last residue. Each record gives: D gene, clone size, V gene, J gene, CDR3 DNA, CDR3 protein. The D gene is left open where the match is weak. Some rows have no size entry. The others give once, few or many, or a class for an expanded clone.

D gene: TRBD2; clone size: few; V gene: TRBV24-1; J gene: TRBJ2-1; CDR3 DNA: TGTGCCACCAGTGATGGCGGCGGGAGGGCCATTTGGTTCTTC; CDR3 protein: CATSDGGGRAIWFF
D gene: .; clone size: few; V gene: TRBV20-1; J gene: TRBJ2-3; CDR3 DNA: TGCAGTGCAGGACCGCAAACTAGCACAGATACGCAGTATTTT; CDR3 protein: CSAGPQTSTDTQYF
D gene: .; clone size: few; V gene: TRBV10-2; J gene: TRBJ2-1; CDR3 DNA: TGCGCCAGCAGTGAGTCGAATAGGATCAATGAGCAGTTCTTC; CDR3 protein: CASSESNRINEQFF
D gene: .; clone size: many; V gene: TRBV10-3; J gene: TRBJ2-7; CDR3 DNA: TGTGCCATCAGTGAACAGCTCTACGAGCAGTACTTC; CDR3 protein: CAISEQLYEQYF
D gene: .; clone size: .; V gene: TRBV7-9; J gene: TRBJ1-4; CDR3 DNA: TGTGCCAGCAGTCCTGGGGGAATTGAAAAACTGTTTTTT; CDR3 protein: CASSPGGIEKLFF
D gene: TRBD1; clone size: .; V gene: TRBV3-1; J gene: TRBJ2-1; CDR3 DNA: TGTGCCAGCAGCCGAGCCGGGACAGGGGCCCCCAGGGAGCAGTTCTTC; CDR3 protein: CASSRAGTGAPREQFF
D gene: .; clone size: few; V gene: TRBV28; J gene: TRBJ1-4; CDR3 DNA: TGTGCCAGCAGTTTCCCAGGTGGTGGTAATGAAAAACTGTTTTTT; CDR3 protein: CASSFPGGGNEKLFF
D gene: .; clone size: .; V gene: TRBV5-1; J gene: TRBJ2-5; CDR3 DNA: TGCGCCAGCAGCTTAATGCCTAGCGCCACCGTATTC; CDR3 protein: CASSLMPSATVF
D gene: .; clone size: .; V gene: TRBV5-1; J gene: TRBJ2-4; CDR3 DNA: TGCGCCAGCAGCTTGTCCCCACTTGCGGGATTTCAGTACTTC; CDR3 protein: CASSLSPLAGFQYF
D gene: .; clone size: .; V gene: TRBV7-6; J gene: TRBJ2-1; CDR3 DNA: TGTGCCAGCAGCACCTGGACCGCCCCGGAGCAGTTCTTC; CDR3 protein: CASSTWTAPEQFF
D gene: TRBD2; clone size: .; V gene: TRBV28; J gene: TRBJ2-5; CDR3 DNA: TGTGCCAGCAGTTTACCCGGACTAGCGGGAGAGACCCAGTACTTC; CDR3 protein: CASSLPGLAGETQYF
D gene: .; clone size: once; V gene: TRBV12-2; J gene: TRBJ2-7; CDR3 DNA: TGTGCAAGTCGCCCCCACCAGGGATACGAGCAGTACTTC; CDR3 protein: CASRPHQGYEQYF
D gene: TRBD1; clone size: .; V gene: TRBV28; J gene: TRBJ1-1; CDR3 DNA: TGTGCCAGCAGTTTTTGGACAGGGGGCGGGAGTAAGGCTTTCTTT; CDR3 protein: CASSFWTGGGSKAFF
D gene: .; clone size: many; V gene: TRBV2; J gene: TRBJ2-5; CDR3 DNA: TGTGCCAGCAGTGGACAGTATCAAGAGACCCAGTACTTC; CDR3 protein: CASSGQYQETQYF
D gene: .; clone size: .; V gene: TRBV7-2; J gene: TRBJ2-3; CDR3 DNA: TGTGCCAGCAGCTTAGAGGGGAGAGGAGATACGCAGTATTTT; CDR3 protein: CASSLEGRGDTQYF
D gene: .; clone size: .; V gene: TRBV7-2; J gene: TRBJ2-7; CDR3 DNA: TGTGCCAGCAGCTTAATGCAGGTAGCCTACGAGCAGTACTTC; CDR3 protein: CASSLMQVAYEQYF
D gene: TRBD2; clone size: many; V gene: TRBV20-1; J gene: TRBJ2-5; CDR3 DNA: TGCAGTGCTAGAGATAGCGGGAGACAGGCGGAGACCCAGTACTTC; CDR3 protein: CSARDSGRQAETQYF
D gene: .; clone size: .; V gene: TRBV6-5; J gene: TRBJ1-4; CDR3 DNA: TGTGCCAGCAGTTACAGGTCCCTGGGAACCAGTAATGAAAAACTGTTTTTT; CDR3 protein: CASSYRSLGTSNEKLFF
D gene: .; clone size: few; V gene: TRBV11-2; J gene: TRBJ2-2; CDR3 DNA: TGTGCCAGCAGCTCGAAGCGTTCCGGGGAGCTGTTTTTT; CDR3 protein: CASSSKRSGELFF
D gene: .; clone size: .; V gene: TRBV20-1; J gene: TRBJ2-5; CDR3 DNA: TGCAGTGCGACCCCACCATGGGGACTGGAGACCCAGTACTTC; CDR3 protein: CSATPPWGLETQYF
D gene: .; clone size: few; V gene: TRBV19; J gene: TRBJ2-1; CDR3 DNA: TGTGCCAGTAGTATGATCGCCGGCAGTAACAATGAGCAGTTCTTC; CDR3 protein: CASSMIAGSNNEQFF
D gene: .; clone size: few; V gene: TRBV3-2; J gene: TRBJ2-6; CDR3 DNA: TGTGCCAGCAGCCAAGAACAGGGGCCTTCGGTTTCTGGGGCCAACGTCCTGACTTTC; CDR3 protein: CASSQEQGPSVSGANVLTF
D gene: .; clone size: .; V gene: TRBV6-1; J gene: TRBJ2-3; CDR3 DNA: TGTGCCAGCAGTGAAGGGGCAGGCACAGATACGCAGTATTTT; CDR3 protein: CASSEGAGTDTQYF
D gene: TRBD2; clone size: .; V gene: TRBV7-9; J gene: TRBJ2-4; CDR3 DNA: TGTGCCAGCAGCCCGCTAGCGGGAGGAGCCAAAAACATTCAGTACTTC; CDR3 protein: CASSPLAGGAKNIQYF
D gene: .; clone size: few; V gene: TRBV28; J gene: TRBJ1-1; CDR3 DNA: TGTGCCAGCAGTTCCCTAACAGGACGGGACACTGAAGCTTTCTTT; CDR3 protein: CASSSLTGRDTEAFF
D gene: TRBD2; clone size: .; V gene: TRBV29-1; J gene: TRBJ2-4; CDR3 DNA: TGCAGCGTTGAGAATGGTAGCGGGAGTGGGGAAAACATTCAGTACTTC; CDR3 protein: CSVENGSGSGENIQYF
D gene: .; clone size: few; V gene: TRBV6-1; J gene: TRBJ1-2; CDR3 DNA: TGTGCCAGCAGTGAAGCGGGGGGAAGAGGCTACACCTTC; CDR3 protein: CASSEAGGRGYTF
D gene: .; clone size: few; V gene: TRBV7-8; J gene: TRBJ2-2; CDR3 DNA: TGTGCCAGCAGCTTAGGCGGCTTTAAGGCCGGGGAGCTGTTTTTT; CDR3 protein: CASSLGGFKAGELFF
D gene: .; clone size: .; V gene: TRBV7-9; J gene: TRBJ2-7; CDR3 DNA: TGTGCCAGCAGCGGACAGGGAGGGTCCGAGCAGTACTTC; CDR3 protein: CASSGQGGSEQYF
D gene: .; clone size: many; V gene: TRBV20-1; J gene: TRBJ2-1; CDR3 DNA: TGCAGTGCTACTATGGTTGTAAGCGAGCAGTTCTTC; CDR3 protein: CSATMVVSEQFF
D gene: TRBD2; clone size: .; V gene: TRBV20-1; J gene: TRBJ2-2; CDR3 DNA: TGCAGTGCTTCGACGGTGGCGGGAGTCACCGGGGAGCTGTTTTTT; CDR3 protein: CSASTVAGVTGELFF
D gene: TRBD1; clone size: many; V gene: TRBV12-5; J gene: TRBJ2-7; CDR3 DNA: TGTGCTAGTGGCTCAGGGGGCGATGAGCAGTACTTC; CDR3 protein: CASGSGGDEQYF
D gene: .; clone size: many; V gene: TRBV4-3; J gene: TRBJ2-1; CDR3 DNA: TGCGCCAGCAGCCACGGGAGCCACAATGAGCAGTTCTTC; CDR3 protein: CASSHGSHNEQFF
D gene: TRBD2; clone size: few; V gene: TRBV4-1; J gene: TRBJ2-1; CDR3 DNA: TGCGCCAGCAGCCATGACAGGACTAGCGGGAGGGCCATTGATGAGCAGTTCTTC; CDR3 protein: CASSHDRTSGRAIDEQFF
D gene: .; clone size: .; V gene: TRBV3-1; J gene: TRBJ2-7; CDR3 DNA: TGTGCCAGCAGCCAAGATGCACAGGGAGTCGAGCAGTACTTC; CDR3 protein: CASSQDAQGVEQYF
D gene: TRBD2; clone size: many; V gene: TRBV30; J gene: TRBJ2-5; CDR3 DNA: TGTGCCTGGAGTGTTGGTTCTAGCGGGAGGAAAGAGACCCAGTACTTC; CDR3 protein: CAWSVGSSGRKETQYF
D gene: TRBD1; clone size: many; V gene: TRBV12-3/TRBV12-4; J gene: TRBJ2-1; CDR3 DNA: TGTGCCAGCAATCCAGGACAGGGGCATGAGCAGTTCTTC; CDR3 protein: CASNPGQGHEQFF
D gene: TRBD2; clone size: .; V gene: TRBV7-3; J gene: TRBJ2-1; CDR3 DNA: TGTGCCAGCAGCCCACTACTAGCGGGAGGGCTATCTGAGCAGTTCTTC; CDR3 protein: CASSPLLAGGLSEQFF
D gene: .; clone size: many; V gene: TRBV6-2/TRBV6-3; J gene: TRBJ2-7; CDR3 DNA: TGTGCCAGCAGTTACGGTGACAGCACCTACGAGCAGTACTTC; CDR3 protein: CASSYGDSTYEQYF
D gene: .; clone size: few; V gene: TRBV9; J gene: TRBJ2-1; CDR3 DNA: TGTGCCAGCAGCGCCACCCCCGGGAACAATGAGCAGTTCTTC; CDR3 protein: CASSATPGNNEQFF
D gene: TRBD2; clone size: .; V gene: TRBV6-1; J gene: TRBJ2-3; CDR3 DNA: TGTGCCAGCACTACCGGGACTAGCGGGAGATGGGATACGCAGTATTTT; CDR3 protein: CASTTGTSGRWDTQYF